There are many counts of the clone carrying this TCR beta chain. Its target is unknown. These data are taken from a study of neurological immune-mediated disorders. Study information: Relapsing-remitting forms accounted for most of the roughly 35 multiple sclerosis patients and secondary progressive forms for 3. Study conclusions and caveats: When repertoires were grouped phylogenetically, those of 18 of 34 multiple sclerosis patients fell into one related-CDR3 cluster, a possible signature.

5'RACE generated cDNA with 10-nucleotide random UMIs. Every sequencing run produced over 160 million TCR-beta sequences that came from 15-18 subjects. TCRdb ran MiXCR on the 5' RACE reads and lists one entry per CDR3 protein. Seen here are 100,000 to 150,000 distinct CDR3 sequences, more than 2.5% observed once, and the top ten hold around 1.4%. The junction had 6 bases not matched to a gene; V was cut back by 3 bases and J by 1 base. Germline V lookup: CDR1 SGHRS, CDR2 YFSETQ. This CDR3 has 16 residues. V is TRBV5-1 and J is TRBJ2-3; 9 bases align to TRBD2. Sequencing input: PBMCs. This receptor was obtained from a woman in her 30s with multiple sclerosis. CDR3 DNA sequence: TGCGCCAGCAGCTCCGGGCAGCGGGGGGGCACAGATACGCAGTATTTT. Its translation is CASSSGQRGGTDTQYF. Drawing the rest from reference TRBV5-1 and TRBJ2-3, the complete variable domain is KAGVTQTPRYLIKTRGQQVTLSCSPISGHRSVSWYQQTPGQGLQFLFEYFSETQRNKGNFPGRFSGRQFSNSRSEMNVSTLELGDSALYLCASSSGQRGGTDTQYFGPGTRLTVL.